The subject of this entry is one TCR beta chain. This clonotype was found many times. Its antigen specificity is not known. No base quality information exists; no much larger clone differs at one position. In the ophthalmopathy patients, disease was moderately to severely active, with a Clinical Activity Score of 3 or more, a NOSPECS grade of 4 or more, and a duration of less than 3 months. Any patient with an uncontrolled infection, another autoimmune disease, pregnancy or lactation was excluded. Diagnoses were based on clinical symptoms, serum thyroxine and TRAb, thyroid ultrasound and orbital computed tomography. PBMCs were separated from 8 to 10 ml of fresh peripheral blood using Ficoll-Paque density gradient centrifugation. Total RNA was extracted with Trizol reagent, and quality was checked on an Agilent 2100 Bioanalyzer. The sample comes from a study of T cells in Graves' hyperthyroidism and ophthalmopathy (dated by TCRdb to between 2019 and 2020). About the full investigation: Peripheral blood was sampled at the time of initial diagnosis, prior to any treatment. TCR V-J signatures able to tell the groups apart were searched for in a discovery cohort of 90 to 100 patients, of whom over 40 had Graves' ophthalmopathy and around 57 had stable Graves' hyperthyroidism. An independent validation cohort of under 20 hyperthyroidism patients and over 15 patients who later progressed to ophthalmopathy tested prospective prediction of ophthalmopathy. The approximately 100 discovery patients were divided at random into training and test sets in a 7:3 ratio. In addition, the study compared T-cell repertoires in thyroid tissue and in blood from a handful of Graves' hyperthyroidism patients. After sampling, hyperthyroidism patients received methimazole starting at 30 mg daily, and ophthalmopathy patients received high-dose intravenous methylprednisolone. The paper reports TCR Vbeta CDR3 sequencing of some 140 peripheral blood samples: around 45 ophthalmopathy, fewer than 80 hyperthyroidism and approximately 17 progressor patients.

Study-level results and caveats: A model built on a 13 V-J signature distinguished ophthalmopathy from stable hyperthyroidism, reaching around 90% sensitivity and under 84% specificity in cross-validation and 80%/75% in testing. In validation, progression to ophthalmopathy was predicted by the model with roughly 69% sensitivity and roughly 72% specificity, a median of about 6 months before onset. Most expanded thyroid clonotypes (frequency above 0.001) were also found in blood, which suggests that blood repertoires may mirror thyroid immune responses. No statistical method was used to fix the sample size in advance, and group allocation was not hidden from the investigators.

TCR beta CDR3 regions were amplified from RNA transcripts. The TCR CDR3 was subjected to a first round of RT-PCR using the HTBI primer set and the Qiagen OneStep RT-PCR kit. Libraries were constructed in a second round of multiplex PCR, after which size selection and purification were performed. Libraries were sequenced paired-end with 100 bp reads on an Illumina HiSeq2000. On the authors' methods: SOAPnuke was used to process the raw data, throwing out any read that contained adapters or uncalled bases, had a mean Phred below 15, or lacked an exact constant-primer or identifier match. High-quality paired reads were merged with COPE v1.2.5, and unique nucleotide sequences were defined as clonotypes. Clonotypes were aligned to IMGT TRBV, TRBD and TRBJ reference segments using MiTCR v1.1. The analysis included only V-J combinations with a frequency above 0.0001, which together covered 99% to 99.2% of the repertoires. A TCS score was defined as the ratio of F50 (clonal expansion) to E x V (chaos), with BLOSUM62-based TCRdist applied between CDR3 peptides within each V-J. Welch's t-statistics and random forest reduced just over 500 V-J features to roughly 13, which were used in a naive Bayes classifier (R e1071). TCRdb trimmed the raw reads at Q25, called clones with MiXCR and kept productive beta chains. Each record represents a unique CDR3 protein, reported with the most common genes and DNA among its rows. TCRdb, not the original authors, processed these V and J calls. Across this sample there are hundreds of thousands of distinct CDR3 sequences, with 15% to 20% seen only once. Jointly, the top ten make up around 28% of the sample.

The CDR3 runs 15 residues from the cysteine to the phenylalanine. The CDR3 DNA has 45 bases and is translated from base 1. V and J lose 3 bases and 0 bases, and a span of 11 bases separates them. CDR1 and CDR2, looked up from the germline V gene, are SGDLS and YYNGEE. Recombination linked TRBV9 to TRBJ2-3; TRBD2 is perhaps the D gene, given 6 matching bases. The specimen sequenced was blood. The source of this sequence is a woman aged 18-35 years with Graves' ophthalmopathy. The CDR3 reads as follows: CASSGRDGSTDTQYF. The sequence in DNA is TGTGCCAGCAGCGGGCGGGACGGTAGCACAGATACGCAGTATTTT.